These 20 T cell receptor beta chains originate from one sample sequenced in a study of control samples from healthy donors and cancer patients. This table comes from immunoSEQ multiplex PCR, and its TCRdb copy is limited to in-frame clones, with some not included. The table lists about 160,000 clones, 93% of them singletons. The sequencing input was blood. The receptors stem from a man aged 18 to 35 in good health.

In nucleotides, the CDR3 is TGTGCTAGTGGTTTGCCAGCGGGGGGAAATGAGCAGTTCTTC. As protein: CASGLPAGGNEQFF. The chain uses TRBV12-5 and TRBJ2-1, with 9 bases fitting TRBD2. The CDR3 totals 14 residues. Germline V lookup: CDR1 LGHNT, CDR2 FRNRAP. The J segment lost 7 bases and the V segment lost 2 bases, leaving 3 bases of the junction unmatched.

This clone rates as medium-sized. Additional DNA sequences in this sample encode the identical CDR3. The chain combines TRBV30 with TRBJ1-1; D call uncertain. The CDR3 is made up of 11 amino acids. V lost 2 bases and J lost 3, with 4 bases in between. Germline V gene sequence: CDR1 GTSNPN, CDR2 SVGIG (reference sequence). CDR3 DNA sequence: TGTGCCTGGAGTTCCTACACTGAAGCTTTCTTT. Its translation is CAWSSYTEAFF. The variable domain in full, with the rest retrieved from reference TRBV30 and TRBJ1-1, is SQTIHQWPATLVQPVGSPLSLECTVEGTSNPNLYWYRQAAGRGLQLLFYSVGIGQISSEVPQNLSASRPQDRQFILSSKKLLLSDSGFYLCAWSSYTEAFFGQGTRLTVV.

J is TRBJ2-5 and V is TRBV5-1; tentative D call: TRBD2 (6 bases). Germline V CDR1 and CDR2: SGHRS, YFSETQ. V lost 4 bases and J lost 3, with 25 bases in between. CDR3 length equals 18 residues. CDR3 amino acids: CASSRRNSEGRQKETQYF. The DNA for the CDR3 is TGCGCCAGCAGCCGTCGTAATTCGGAGGGACGACAAAAAGAGACCCAGTACTTC. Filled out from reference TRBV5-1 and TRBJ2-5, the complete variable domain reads KAGVTQTPRYLIKTRGQQVTLSCSPISGHRSVSWYQQTPGQGLQFLFEYFSETQRNKGNFPGRFSGRQFSNSRSEMNVSTLELGDSALYLCASSRRNSEGRQKETQYFGPGTRLLVL.

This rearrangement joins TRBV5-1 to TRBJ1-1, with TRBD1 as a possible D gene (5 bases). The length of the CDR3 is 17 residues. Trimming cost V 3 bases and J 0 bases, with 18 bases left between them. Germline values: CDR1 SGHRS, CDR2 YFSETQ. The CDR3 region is CASSSWGGAGMNTEAFF. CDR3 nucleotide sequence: TGCGCCAGCAGCTCTTGGGGCGGGGCTGGTATGAACACTGAAGCTTTCTTT.

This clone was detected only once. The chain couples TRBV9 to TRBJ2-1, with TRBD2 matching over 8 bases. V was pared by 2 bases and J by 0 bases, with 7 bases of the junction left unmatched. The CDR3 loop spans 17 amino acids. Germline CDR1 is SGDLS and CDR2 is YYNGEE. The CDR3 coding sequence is TGTGCCAGCAGCGTGTCTAGCGGGCCGGGCTCCTACAATGAGCAGTTCTTC. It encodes CASSVSSGPGSYNEQFF. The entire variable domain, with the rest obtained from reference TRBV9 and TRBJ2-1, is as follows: DSGVTQTPKHLITATGQRVTLRCSPRSGDLSVYWYQQSLDQGLQFLIQYYNGEERAKGNILERFSAQQFPDLHSELNLSSLELGDSALYFCASSVSSGPGSYNEQFFGPGTRLTVL.

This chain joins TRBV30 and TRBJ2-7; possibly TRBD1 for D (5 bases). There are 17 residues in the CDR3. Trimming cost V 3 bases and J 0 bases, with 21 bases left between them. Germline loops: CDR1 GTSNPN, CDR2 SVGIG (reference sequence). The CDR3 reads CAWSPYGEDTGSYEQYF. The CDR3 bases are TGTGCCTGGAGCCCCTATGGAGAGGACACCGGCTCCTACGAGCAGTACTTC.

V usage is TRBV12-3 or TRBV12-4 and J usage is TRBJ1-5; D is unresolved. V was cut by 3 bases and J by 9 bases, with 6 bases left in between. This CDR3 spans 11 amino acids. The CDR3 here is CASSLGWPQHF. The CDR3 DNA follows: TGTGCCAGCAGTTTGGGGTGGCCCCAGCATTTT.

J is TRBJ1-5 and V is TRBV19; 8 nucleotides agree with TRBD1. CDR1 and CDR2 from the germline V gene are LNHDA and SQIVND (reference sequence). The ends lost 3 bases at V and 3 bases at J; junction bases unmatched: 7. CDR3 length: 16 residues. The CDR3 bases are TGTGCCAGTAGTATCCCGACAGGGGTCCCCAATCAGCCCCAGCATTTT. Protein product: CASSIPTGVPNQPQHF.

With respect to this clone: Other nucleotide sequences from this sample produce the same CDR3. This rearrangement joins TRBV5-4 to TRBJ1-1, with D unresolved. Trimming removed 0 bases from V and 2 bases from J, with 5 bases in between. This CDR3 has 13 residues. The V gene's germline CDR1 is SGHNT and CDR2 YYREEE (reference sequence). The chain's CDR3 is CASSLGRNTEAFF. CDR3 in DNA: TGTGCCAGCAGCTTGGGTAGAAACACTGAAGCTTTCTTT. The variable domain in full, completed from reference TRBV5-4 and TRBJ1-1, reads ETGVTQSPTHLIKTRGQQVTLRCSSQSGHNTVSWYQQALGQGPQFIFQYYREEENGRGNFPPRFSGLQFPNYSSELNVNALELDDSALYLCASSLGRNTEAFFGQGTRLTVV.

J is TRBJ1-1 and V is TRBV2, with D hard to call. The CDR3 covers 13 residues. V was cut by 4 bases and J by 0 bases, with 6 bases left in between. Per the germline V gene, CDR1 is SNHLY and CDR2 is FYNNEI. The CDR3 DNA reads TGTGCCAGCAGTGCCCATATGAACACTGAAGCTTTCTTT. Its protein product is CASSAHMNTEAFF. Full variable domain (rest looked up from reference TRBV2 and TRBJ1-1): EPEVTQTPSHQVTQMGQEVILRCVPISNHLYFYWYRQILGQKVEFLVSFYNNEISEKSEIFDDQFSVERPDGSNFTLKIRSTKLEDSAMYFCASSAHMNTEAFFGQGTRLTVV.

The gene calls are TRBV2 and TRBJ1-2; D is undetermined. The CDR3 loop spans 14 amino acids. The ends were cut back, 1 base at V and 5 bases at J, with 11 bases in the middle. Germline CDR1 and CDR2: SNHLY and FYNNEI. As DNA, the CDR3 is TGTGCCAGCAGTGAAGGATTTAGGGAGTATGGCTACACCTTC. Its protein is CASSEGFREYGYTF.

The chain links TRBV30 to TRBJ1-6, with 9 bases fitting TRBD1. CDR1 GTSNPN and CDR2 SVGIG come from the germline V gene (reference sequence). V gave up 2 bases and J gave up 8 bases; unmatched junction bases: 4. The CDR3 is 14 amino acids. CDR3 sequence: CAWSPRTGDSPLHF. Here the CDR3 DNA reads TGTGCCTGGAGTCCTAGGACAGGGGATTCACCCCTCCACTTT.

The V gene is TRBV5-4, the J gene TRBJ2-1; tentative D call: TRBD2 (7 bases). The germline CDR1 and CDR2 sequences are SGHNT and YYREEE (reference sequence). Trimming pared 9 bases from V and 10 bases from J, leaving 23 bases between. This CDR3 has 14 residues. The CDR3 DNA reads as TGTGCCACCCTGGGGGGCGGGGGCAATAGGGAGCAGTTCTTC. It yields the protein CATLGGGGNREQFF.

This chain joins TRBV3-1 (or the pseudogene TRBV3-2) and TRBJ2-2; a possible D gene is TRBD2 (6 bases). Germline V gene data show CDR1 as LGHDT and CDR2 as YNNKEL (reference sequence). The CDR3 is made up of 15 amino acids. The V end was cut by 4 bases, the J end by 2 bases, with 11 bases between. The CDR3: CASSRGVVNTGELFF. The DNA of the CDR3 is TGTGCCAGCAGCCGCGGGGTAGTTAACACCGGGGAGCTGTTTTTT.

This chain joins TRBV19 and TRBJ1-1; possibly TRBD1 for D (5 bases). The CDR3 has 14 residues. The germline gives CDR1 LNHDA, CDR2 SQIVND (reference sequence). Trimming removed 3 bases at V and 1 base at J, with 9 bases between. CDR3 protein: CASSIPRGNTEAFF. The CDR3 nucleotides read TGTGCCAGTAGTATTCCGAGGGGGAACACTGAAGCTTTCTTT.

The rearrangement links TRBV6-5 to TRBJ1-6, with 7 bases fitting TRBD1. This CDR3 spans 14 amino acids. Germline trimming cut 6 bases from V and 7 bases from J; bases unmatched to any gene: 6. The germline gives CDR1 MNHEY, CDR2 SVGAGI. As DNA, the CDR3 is TGTGCCAGCAGCCCCGGGACAGAAAATTCACCCCTCCACTTT. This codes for CASSPGTENSPLHF.

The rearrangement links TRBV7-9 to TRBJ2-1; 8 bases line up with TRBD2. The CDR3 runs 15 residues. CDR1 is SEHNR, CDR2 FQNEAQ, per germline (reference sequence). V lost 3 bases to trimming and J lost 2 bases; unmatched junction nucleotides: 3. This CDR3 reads CASSFAGGPYNEQFF. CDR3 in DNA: TGTGCCAGCAGCTTCGCGGGGGGTCCCTACAATGAGCAGTTCTTC.

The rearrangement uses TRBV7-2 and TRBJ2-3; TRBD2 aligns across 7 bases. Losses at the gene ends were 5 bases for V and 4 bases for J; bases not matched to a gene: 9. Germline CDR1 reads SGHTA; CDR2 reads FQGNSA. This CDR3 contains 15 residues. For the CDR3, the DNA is TGTGCCAGCAGCCGGATAGGACTAGGCGCAGATACGCAGTATTTT. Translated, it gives CASSRIGLGADTQYF. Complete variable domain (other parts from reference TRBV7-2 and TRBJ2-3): GAGVSQSPSNKVTEKGKDVELRCDPISGHTALYWYRQSLGQGLEFLIYFQGNSAPDKSGLPSDRFSAERTGGSVSTLTIQRTQQEDSAVYLCASSRIGLGADTQYFGPGTRLTVL.

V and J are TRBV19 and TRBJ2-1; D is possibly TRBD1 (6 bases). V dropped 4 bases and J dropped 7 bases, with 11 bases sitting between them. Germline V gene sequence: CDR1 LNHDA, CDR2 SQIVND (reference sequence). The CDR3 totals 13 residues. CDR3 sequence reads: CASSTPGTNEQFF. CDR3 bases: TGTGCCAGTAGTACGCCCGGGACAAATGAGCAGTTCTTC.

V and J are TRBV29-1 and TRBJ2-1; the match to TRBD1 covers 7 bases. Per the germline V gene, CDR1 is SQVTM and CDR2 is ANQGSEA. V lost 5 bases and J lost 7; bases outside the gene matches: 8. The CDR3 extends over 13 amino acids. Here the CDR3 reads CSVPDRVRNEQFF. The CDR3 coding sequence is TGCAGCGTTCCAGACAGGGTTAGGAATGAGCAGTTCTTC.